What follows describes a single T cell receptor beta chain. Its target is unknown. The data derive from a study of post-analysis software for immune sequencing data. The CDR3 length is 17 residues. The germline V and J ends were trimmed by 1 base and 3 bases, with 18 bases remaining between them. From germline, CDR1 is MGHRA and CDR2 YSYEKL. Whole-study results and caveats: By F measure, strong co-clustering occurred among samples prepared in the same batch. The study found TRBV5-6, TRBV5-1 and TRBV20-1 among a few TRBV segments more frequent in patients than controls. The study found significantly lower normalized Chao1 diversity in multiple sclerosis patients than in controls.

Each TCR beta cDNA library carried unique molecular identifiers. T cells numbering about 0.85 to 11 million yielded cDNA molecules that totaled some 500,000. Via MiXCR, TCRdb re-called the PCR reads, giving one row per CDR3 protein. The sample holds approximately 440,000 distinct CDR3 sequences, under 55% seen once. The sample was blood. The chain employs TRBV4-1 and TRBJ1-1; D unresolved. The sequence came from a girl aged 5-17 years with multiple sclerosis. CDR3 sequence: CASSQVSFGGFDTEAFF. For the CDR3, the DNA is TGCGCCAGCAGCCAAGTAAGCTTCGGAGGATTCGACACTGAAGCTTTCTTT.